This TCR beta chain emerged from a study of T cell repertoires in cytomegalovirus infection. Study context: Recently identified HLA-C-restricted CMV epitopes were used, and well-studied HLA-B-restricted CMV epitopes were used as well. In public TCR beta signatures, there were indications of both CMV infection and matching HLA type.

TCRdb ran MiXCR on the reads and lists one entry per CDR3 protein. Of about 900,000 distinct CDR3 sequences listed, 25% to 40% were seen once; the top ten hold around 15%. The CDR3 totals 13 residues. Trimming shortened V by 7 bases and J by 6 bases, and 12 bases separated the two germline ends. CDR1 is MNHEY and CDR2 is SVGEGT in the germline V gene. Study-level findings and limits: Ex vivo, HLA-C-restricted CMV-specific TCR beta clonotypes prevailed over the rest of the response.

This clonotype was seen more than once but under ten times. Antigen: not known. Specimen: cultured CD8+ T cells from PBMCs, collected from culture after CMV antigen stimulation. The rearrangement joins TRBV6-2 or TRBV6-3 to TRBJ2-2, with D tentatively TRBD1 or TRBD2 (5 bases each). This clonotype was obtained from a human donor in good health (CMV status not recorded). Some clones in this sample may be carry-over from other donors' samples. CDR3 region: CASTGSPAGELFF. In DNA form, the CDR3 reads TGTGCCAGCACAGGGAGTCCTGCCGGGGAGCTGTTTTTT.